This T cell receptor (beta chain) is drawn from a study of T cells in Graves' hyperthyroidism and ophthalmopathy. Amplified TCR beta CDR3 regions came from RNA transcripts. Carried out on the TCR CDR3, a first-round RT-PCR used the HTBI primer set. From the multiplex PCR reads, TCRdb called clonotypes with MiXCR, one entry per CDR3 protein. The sample carries some 580,000 distinct CDR3 sequences, around 15% recorded once. Diagnoses used clinical symptoms, serum thyroxine and TRAb, thyroid ultrasound and orbital computed tomography. Trimming cost V 5 bases and J 6 bases; bases outside gene matches: 7. The CDR3 is 16 residues long. The germline V gene has CDR1 SGHTA and CDR2 FQGTGA.

The chain recombines TRBV7-3 with TRBJ2-3; 14 bases agree with TRBD2. Sequences were obtained from blood. The source of this sequence is a woman aged 35 to 49 with Graves' ophthalmopathy. The CDR3 loop is CASSLGTSGSRDTQYF. CDR3 coding DNA: TGTGCCAGCAGCCTCGGGACTAGCGGGAGTAGGGATACGCAGTATTTT.